These T cell receptor beta chains were read from a single sample in a study of OX40 agonist ivuxolimab in advanced cancers. The method was immunoSEQ multiplex PCR; TCRdb's version includes in-frame clones alone and lacks a portion of them. The data contain nearly 50,000 clones, over 75% of them singletons. The sequencing used CD4+ or CD8+ T cells sorted from blood, collected in a trial of the OX40 agonist ivuxolimab. These receptors were collected from an adult with an advanced solid tumor such as melanoma, head and neck, liver or kidney cancer. CDR3s include the opening cysteine and the closing phenylalanine or tryptophan. D genes are given only for firm matches. Not all rows give a size; the values are once, few, many and, for expanded clones, a class.

size,V,D,J,CDR3,DNA
NA,TRBV28,NA,TRBJ2-5,CASSFTGQETQYF,TGTGCCAGCAGTTTTACAGGGCAAGAGACCCAGTACTTC
NA,TRBV28,TRBD2,TRBJ2-2,CASSPRVAGVGTGELFF,TGTGCCAGCAGTCCTCGTGTAGCGGGAGTGGGGACCGGGGAGCTGTTTTTT
NA,TRBV6-1,NA,TRBJ2-5,CASSDGPRIIVDETQYF,TGTGCCAGCAGTGACGGTCCAAGGATCATCGTCGACGAGACCCAGTACTTC
once,TRBV28,TRBD2,TRBJ2-2,CASSPLAGGRGGELFF,TGTGCCAGCAGCCCTTTAGCGGGAGGAAGGGGCGGGGAGCTGTTTTTT
NA,TRBV5-6,TRBD2,TRBJ2-6,CASSPGSGEPGANVLTF,TGTGCCAGCAGCCCGGGGAGCGGGGAGCCTGGGGCCAACGTCCTGACTTTC
once,TRBV30,NA,TRBJ1-3,CAWSSGLSGNTIYF,TGTGCCTGGAGTTCAGGACTCTCTGGAAACACCATATATTTT
NA,TRBV5-1,NA,TRBJ1-1,CASSLGGGEAEAFF,TGCGCCAGCAGCTTGGGTGGGGGGGAGGCTGAAGCTTTCTTT
NA,TRBV19,NA,TRBJ2-1,CASSIDTGSSYNEQFF,TGTGCCAGTAGTATCGACACCGGGAGCTCCTACAATGAGCAGTTCTTC
few,TRBV19,NA,TRBJ2-4,CASSPIGMTERNIQYF,TGTGCCAGTAGTCCCATAGGAATGACGGAAAGGAACATTCAGTACTTC
NA,TRBV7-9,NA,TRBJ1-5,CASSLVTALYSNQPQHF,TGTGCCAGCAGCTTAGTGACAGCACTTTATAGCAATCAGCCCCAGCATTTT
few,TRBV5-4,TRBD1,TRBJ2-2,CASSFERGLNTGELFF,TGTGCCAGCAGCTTCGAAAGGGGGCTGAACACCGGGGAGCTGTTTTTT
NA,TRBV5-1,NA,TRBJ2-7,CASSSDSARPYEQYF,TGCGCCAGCAGCTCCGATAGCGCCAGACCCTACGAGCAGTACTTC
NA,TRBV19,NA,TRBJ2-2,CASSEAGNTGELFF,TGTGCCAGTAGTGAGGCGGGGAACACCGGGGAGCTGTTTTTT
NA,TRBV11-1,TRBD2,TRBJ2-7,CASSPLRRGRARYEQYF,TGTGCCAGCAGTCCACTCCGGCGCGGGAGGGCCCGTTACGAGCAGTACTTC
NA,TRBV6-1,NA,TRBJ2-1,CASRWSLNEQFF,TGTGCCAGCAGATGGTCCTTGAATGAGCAGTTCTTC
NA,TRBV15,TRBD2,TRBJ2-2,CATSRASGRSNTGELFF,TGTGCCACCAGCCGAGCAAGCGGGAGGTCGAACACCGGGGAGCTGTTTTTT
NA,TRBV28,NA,TRBJ1-1,CASSSPAGLWNTEAFF,TGTGCCAGCAGTTCACCCGCAGGACTATGGAACACTGAAGCTTTCTTT
NA,TRBV2,TRBD1,TRBJ1-6,CASSAISGQGLHF,TGTGCCAGCTCCGCCATTTCGGGACAGGGCCTCCACTTT
NA,TRBV7-2,TRBD1,TRBJ2-5,CASSLRTGGRETQYF,TGTGCCAGCAGCCTGCGGACAGGGGGCCGAGAGACCCAGTACTTC
NA,TRBV5-1,NA,TRBJ2-7,CASSPDILGYEQYF,TGCGCCAGCAGCCCGGACATCCTTGGGTACGAGCAGTACTTC
once,TRBV5-8,TRBD2,TRBJ2-1,CASSLPGGRAYNEQFF,TGTGCCAGCAGCTTGCCGGGAGGGAGGGCCTACAATGAGCAGTTCTTC
NA,TRBV11-3,NA,TRBJ1-2,CASSLSDYGYTF,TGTGCCAGCAGCTTATCAGACTATGGCTACACCTTC
NA,TRBV5-1,NA,TRBJ2-7,CASSLGRARYEQYF,TGCGCCAGCAGCTTAGGCCGGGCTCGCTACGAGCAGTACTTC
NA,TRBV7-6,TRBD1,TRBJ2-5,CASSLPEGGTGGAETQYF,TGTGCCAGCAGCTTACCAGAGGGGGGGACAGGGGGCGCGGAGACCCAGTACTTC
NA,TRBV6-1,NA,TRBJ2-7,CASREGPSTLYEQYF,TGTGCCAGCAGGGAAGGGCCTAGCACCCTCTACGAGCAGTACTTC
NA,TRBV6-1,NA,TRBJ2-7,CASSEARLRIHEQYF,TGTGCCAGCAGTGAAGCCCGACTCCGAATCCACGAGCAGTACTTC
few,TRBV14,NA,TRBJ2-1,CASSQERGSSYNEQFF,TGTGCCAGCAGCCAAGAACGGGGGAGCTCCTACAATGAGCAGTTCTTC
NA,TRBV5-1,NA,TRBJ2-7,CASSLGPGQESYEQYF,TGCGCCAGCAGCTTGGGTCCAGGGCAGGAGTCCTACGAGCAGTACTTC
NA,TRBV5-4,TRBD2,TRBJ2-7,CASSRGTSDEQYF,TGTGCCAGCAGCAGAGGGACTAGCGACGAGCAGTACTTC
NA,TRBV5-1,TRBD1,TRBJ2-7,CASSPGAGTGTFVSYEQYF,TGCGCCAGCAGTCCTGGAGCCGGGACAGGGACTTTCGTTTCCTACGAGCAGTACTTC
NA,TRBV19,NA,TRBJ1-2,CASSIAASKSGGYTF,TGTGCCAGTAGTATAGCAGCCTCCAAGAGCGGTGGCTACACCTTC
NA,TRBV29-1,NA,TRBJ2-2,CSCRGLPPGSCFF,NA
NA,TRBV5-8,TRBD1,TRBJ1-2,CASSRSGTAINYGYTF,TGTGCCAGCAGCCGGTCCGGGACAGCTATTAACTATGGCTACACCTTC
NA,TRBV4-1,NA,TRBJ2-1,CASSQAGPWNEQFF,TGCGCCAGCAGCCAAGCTGGGCCTTGGAATGAGCAGTTCTTC
NA,TRBV13,TRBD1,TRBJ2-3,CASRKIGTGERDTQYF,TGTGCCAGCAGAAAAATCGGGACAGGGGAACGAGATACGCAGTATTTT
NA,TRBV2,TRBD2,TRBJ2-7,CASSEAGLAGYEQYF,TGTGCCAGCAGTGAAGCGGGCCTAGCGGGATACGAGCAGTACTTC
NA,TRBV30,NA,TRBJ2-7,CAWSKEYEQYF,TGTGCCTGGAGTAAAGAGTACGAGCAGTACTTC
NA,TRBV4-1,TRBD2,TRBJ2-2,CASSQDLFGLAGGGGELFF,TGCGCCAGCAGCCAAGATCTTTTCGGACTAGCGGGAGGCGGCGGGGAGCTGTTTTTT
NA,TRBV7-8,NA,TRBJ2-1,CASSSRNVPYNEQFF,TGTGCCAGCAGCTCTAGGAACGTCCCTTACAATGAGCAGTTCTTC
NA,TRBV15,TRBD2,TRBJ2-4,CATSRDGLAVNIQYF,TGTGCCACCAGCAGAGACGGACTAGCGGTAAACATTCAGTACTTC
NA,TRBV11-2,TRBD2,TRBJ2-5,CASSGRLAGVDGETQYF,TGTGCCAGCAGCGGAAGACTAGCGGGAGTGGATGGGGAGACCCAGTACTTC
NA,TRBV29-1,TRBD1,TRBJ1-4,CSVGQGGEKLFF,TGCAGCGTAGGACAGGGTGGTGAAAAACTGTTTTTT
NA,TRBV5-1,NA,TRBJ1-2,CASSLAGGYGYTF,TGCGCCAGCAGCTTGGCGGGCGGGTATGGCTACACCTTC
NA,TRBV18,TRBD1,TRBJ1-2,CASSTQGQGSGYTF,TGTGCCAGCTCAACACAGGGACAGGGAAGTGGCTACACCTTC
NA,TRBV28,NA,TRBJ1-5,CASSRGLPGGQPQHF,TGTGCCAGCAGTCGGGGACTCCCGGGGGGTCAGCCCCAGCATTTT
NA,TRBV28,TRBD1,TRBJ1-5,CASSPMSGQGYQPQHF,TGTGCCAGCAGCCCTATGTCGGGACAGGGCTATCAGCCCCAGCATTTT